This section outlines one T cell receptor (beta chain) sequence together with its context. This sample is drawn from a study of blood T cell repertoires in COVID-19. Assay used: immunoSEQ multiplex PCR; TCRdb lists only in-frame clones, some missing. The table lists about 200,000 clones, roughly 88% of them singletons. The CDR3 has 15 residues. The V gene lost 0 bases and the J gene lost 8 bases, with 14 bases spanning the gap. Germline CDR1 and CDR2: SGHKS and YYEKEE (reference sequence). The chain links TRBV5-5 to TRBJ1-4; D may be TRBD1 (6 bases). Sequenced material: peripheral blood. The clonotype was recovered from a man aged 45 to 65 with COVID-19, enrolled during active disease. The CDR3 sequence is CASSLVGTSHEKLFF. The CDR3 DNA reads TGTGCCAGCAGCTTGGTCGGGACAAGCCACGAAAAACTGTTTTTT.